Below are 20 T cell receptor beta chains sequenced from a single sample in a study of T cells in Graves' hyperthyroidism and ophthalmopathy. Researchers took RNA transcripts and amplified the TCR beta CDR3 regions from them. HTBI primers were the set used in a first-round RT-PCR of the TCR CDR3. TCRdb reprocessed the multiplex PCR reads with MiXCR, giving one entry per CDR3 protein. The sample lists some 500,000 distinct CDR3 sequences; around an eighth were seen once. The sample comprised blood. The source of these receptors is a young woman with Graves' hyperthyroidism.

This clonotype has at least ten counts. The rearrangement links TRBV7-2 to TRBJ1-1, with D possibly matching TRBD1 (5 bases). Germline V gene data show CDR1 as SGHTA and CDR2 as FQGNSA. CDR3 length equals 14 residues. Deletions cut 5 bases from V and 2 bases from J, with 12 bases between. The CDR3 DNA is TGTGCCAGCAGCCCGGGACGGTTTAACACTGAAGCTTTCTTT. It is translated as CASSPGRFNTEAFF.

CDR3 sequence: CASSLGLIENIQYF. The DNA for the CDR3 is TGTGCCAGCAGCTTAGGCCTAATTGAGAACATTCAGTACTTC. This chain connects TRBV7-2 to TRBJ2-4; D is ambiguous. From germline, CDR1 is SGHTA and CDR2 FQGNSA. V lost 1 base, J lost 7 bases, and 11 bases lay in between. CDR3 length equals 14 residues.

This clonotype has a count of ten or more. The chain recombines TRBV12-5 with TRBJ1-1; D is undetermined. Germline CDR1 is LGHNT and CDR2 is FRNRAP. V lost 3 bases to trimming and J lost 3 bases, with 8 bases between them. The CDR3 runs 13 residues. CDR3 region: CASGLAADTEAFF. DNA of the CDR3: TGTGCTAGTGGTTTAGCTGCAGACACTGAAGCTTTCTTT.

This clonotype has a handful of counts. The CDR3 nucleotides are TGTGCCAGTACGACTAGCGGGGTCACAGATACGCAGTATTTT. Its protein is CASTTSGVTDTQYF. The chain uses TRBV7-2 and TRBJ2-3; 11 nucleotides line up with TRBD2. The germline CDR1 and CDR2 sequences are SGHTA and FQGNSA. The CDR3 contains 14 residues. V shed 9 bases and J 2 bases; nucleotides not matched to a gene: 4.

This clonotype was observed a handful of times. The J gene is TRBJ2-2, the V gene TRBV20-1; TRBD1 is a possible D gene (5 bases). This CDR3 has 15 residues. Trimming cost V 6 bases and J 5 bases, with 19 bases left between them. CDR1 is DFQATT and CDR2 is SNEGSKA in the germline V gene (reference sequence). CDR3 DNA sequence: TGCAGTGCAGTCCCAAAGGGGCGGCGGACCGGGGAGCTGTTTTTT. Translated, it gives CSAVPKGRRTGELFF.

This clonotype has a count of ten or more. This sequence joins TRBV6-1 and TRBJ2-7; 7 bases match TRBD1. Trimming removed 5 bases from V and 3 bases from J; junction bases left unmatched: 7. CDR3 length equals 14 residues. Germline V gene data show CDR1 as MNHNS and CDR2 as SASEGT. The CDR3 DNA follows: TGTGCCAGCAGTATAGCGTCAGGGGGCTACGAGCAGTACGTC. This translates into CASSIASGGYEQYV.

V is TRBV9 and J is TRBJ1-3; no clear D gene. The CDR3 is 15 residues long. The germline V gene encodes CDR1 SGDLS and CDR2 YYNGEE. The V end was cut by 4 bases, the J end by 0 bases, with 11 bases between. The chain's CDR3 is CASSPQGSSGNTIYF. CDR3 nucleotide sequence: TGTGCCAGCAGCCCACAAGGGTCCTCTGGAAACACCATATATTTT.

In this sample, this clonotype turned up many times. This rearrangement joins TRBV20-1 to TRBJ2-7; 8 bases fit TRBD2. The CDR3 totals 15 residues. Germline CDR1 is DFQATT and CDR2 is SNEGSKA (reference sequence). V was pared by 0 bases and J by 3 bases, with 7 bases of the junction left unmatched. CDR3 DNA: TGCAGTGCTAGAGATGGCACTAGCGGATACTACGAGCAGTACTTC. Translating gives CSARDGTSGYYEQYF.

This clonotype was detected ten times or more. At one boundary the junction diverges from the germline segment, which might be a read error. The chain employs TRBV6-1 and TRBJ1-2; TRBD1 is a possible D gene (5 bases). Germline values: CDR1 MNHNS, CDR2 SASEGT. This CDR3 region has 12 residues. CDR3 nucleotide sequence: TGTACCAGTGGGCAGGGTAACTATGGCTACACCTTC. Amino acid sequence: CTSGQGNYGYTF.

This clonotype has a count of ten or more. CDR3 region: CASSDRGVNTEAFF. The CDR3 bases are TGTGCCAGCAGTGACCGAGGGGTGAACACTGAAGCTTTCTTT. This chain uses TRBV28 with TRBJ1-1, with D possibly being TRBD1 (5 bases). Trimming pared 5 bases from V and 0 bases from J, leaving 10 bases between. This CDR3 is 14 amino acids long. From germline, CDR1 is MDHEN and CDR2 SYDVKM. The whole variable domain, remainder taken from reference TRBV28 and TRBJ1-1, is DVKVTQSSRYLVKRTGEKVFLECVQDMDHENMFWYRQDPGLGLRLIYFSYDVKMKEKGDIPEGYSVSREKKERFSLILESASTNQTSMYLCASSDRGVNTEAFFGQGTRLTVV.

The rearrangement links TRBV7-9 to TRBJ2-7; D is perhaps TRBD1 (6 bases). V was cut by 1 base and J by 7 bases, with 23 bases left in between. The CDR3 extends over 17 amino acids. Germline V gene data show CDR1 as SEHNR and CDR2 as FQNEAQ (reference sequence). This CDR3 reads CASSLVLWRRGGGEQYF. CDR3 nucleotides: TGTGCCAGCAGCTTAGTTCTGTGGAGAAGAGGGGGTGGAGAGCAGTACTTC.

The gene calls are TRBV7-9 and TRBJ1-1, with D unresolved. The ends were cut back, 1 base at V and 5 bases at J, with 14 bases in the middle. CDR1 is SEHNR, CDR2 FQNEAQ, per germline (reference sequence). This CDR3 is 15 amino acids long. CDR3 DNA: TGTGCCAGCAGCTTAGTCGGACCGTCAAGGACTGAAGCTTTCTTT. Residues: CASSLVGPSRTEAFF.

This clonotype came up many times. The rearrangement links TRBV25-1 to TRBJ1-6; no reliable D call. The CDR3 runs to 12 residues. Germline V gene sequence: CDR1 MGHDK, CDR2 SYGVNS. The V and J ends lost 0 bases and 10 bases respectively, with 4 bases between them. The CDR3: CASSEYRSPLHF. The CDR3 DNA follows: TGTGCCAGCAGTGAATATCGCTCACCCCTCCACTTT. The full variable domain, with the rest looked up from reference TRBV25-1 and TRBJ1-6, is EADIYQTPRYLVIGTGKKITLECSQTMGHDKMYWYQQDPGMELHLIHYSYGVNSTEKGDLSSESTVSRIRTEHFPLTLESARPSHTSQYLCASSEYRSPLHFGNGTRLTVT.

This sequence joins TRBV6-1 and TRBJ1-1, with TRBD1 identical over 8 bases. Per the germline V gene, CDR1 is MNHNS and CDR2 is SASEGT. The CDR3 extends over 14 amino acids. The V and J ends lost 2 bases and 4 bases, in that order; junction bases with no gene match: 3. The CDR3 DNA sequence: TGTGCCAGCAGTGAACCCGACAGGGGCACTGAAGCTTTCTTT. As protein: CASSEPDRGTEAFF.

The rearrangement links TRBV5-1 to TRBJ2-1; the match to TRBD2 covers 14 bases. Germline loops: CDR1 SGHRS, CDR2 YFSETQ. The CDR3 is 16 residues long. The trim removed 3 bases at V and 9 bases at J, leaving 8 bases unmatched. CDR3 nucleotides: TGCGCCAGCAGCTCAGGACTAGCGGGAGGAACTACTGAGCAGTTCTTC. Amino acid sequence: CASSSGLAGGTTEQFF.

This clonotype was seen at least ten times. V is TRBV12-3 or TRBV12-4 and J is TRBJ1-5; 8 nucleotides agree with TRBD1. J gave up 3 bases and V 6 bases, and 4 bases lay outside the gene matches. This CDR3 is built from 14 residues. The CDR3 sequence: CASREDRANQPQHF. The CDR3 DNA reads TGTGCCAGCAGGGAGGACAGGGCCAATCAGCCCCAGCATTTT.

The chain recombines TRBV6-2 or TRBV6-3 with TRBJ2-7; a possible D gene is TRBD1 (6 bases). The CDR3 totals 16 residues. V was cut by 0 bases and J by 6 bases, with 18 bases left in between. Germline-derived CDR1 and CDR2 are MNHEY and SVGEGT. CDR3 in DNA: TGTGCCAGCAGTTACTCGCAGGAAACAGGGATCGGCGAGCAGTACTTC. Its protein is CASSYSQETGIGEQYF.

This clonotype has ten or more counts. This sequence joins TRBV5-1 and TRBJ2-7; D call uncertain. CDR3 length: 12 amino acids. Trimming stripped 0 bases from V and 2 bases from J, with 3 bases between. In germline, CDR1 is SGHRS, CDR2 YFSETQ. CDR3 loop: CASSLEAYEQYF. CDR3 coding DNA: TGCGCCAGCAGCTTGGAGGCCTACGAGCAGTACTTC.

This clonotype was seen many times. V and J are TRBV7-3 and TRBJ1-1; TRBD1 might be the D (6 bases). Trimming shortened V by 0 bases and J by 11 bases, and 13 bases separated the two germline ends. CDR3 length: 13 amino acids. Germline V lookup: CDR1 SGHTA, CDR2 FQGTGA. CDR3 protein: CASSLTKGGEAFF. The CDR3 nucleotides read TGTGCCAGCAGCTTAACGAAGGGGGGAGAGGCTTTCTTT.

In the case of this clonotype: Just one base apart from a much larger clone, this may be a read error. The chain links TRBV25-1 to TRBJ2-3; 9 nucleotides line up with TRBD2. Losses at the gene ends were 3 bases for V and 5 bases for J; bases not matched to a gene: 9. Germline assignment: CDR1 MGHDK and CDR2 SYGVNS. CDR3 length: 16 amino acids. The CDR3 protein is CASSDRQREAGDTQYF. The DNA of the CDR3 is TGTGCCAGCAGTGATCGACAGCGGGAGGCGGGAGATACGCAGTATTTT.